This T cell receptor (beta chain) was retrieved from a study of neurological immune-mediated disorders. The CDR3 spans 16 residues. Trimming left V 4 bases short and J 1 base short, with 16 bases between. Germline CDR1 is LGHDT and CDR2 is YNNKEL (reference sequence). Stored at -80 C, 2 million PBMCs were the source of the unsorted libraries. Ten or more counts support this clonotype. 5'RACE with 10-nucleotide random UMIs generated the cDNA. Sequencing of 15-18 subjects in each run yielded over 160 million TCR-beta sequences. TCRdb passed the 5' RACE reads through MiXCR, listing each CDR3 protein once. Of around 40,000 distinct CDR3 sequences in the sample, about 13% were seen once.

The chain recombines TRBV3-1 with TRBJ1-1; D is unclear. Sequenced input: PBMCs. The sequence derives from a female donor in good health. Here the CDR3 DNA reads TGTGCCAGCAGCCCGGAGCCTGGCCGAGGGAACACTGAAGCTTTCTTT. Protein: CASSPEPGRGNTEAFF.